Presented here are 20 T cell receptor beta chains from one specimen sequenced in a study of cytomegalovirus exposure and HLA in healthy donors. TCRdb's copy holds only in-frame clones and misses some; the assay was immunoSEQ multiplex PCR. This sample has fewer than 200,000 clones, with roughly 85% found just once. The source material was PBMCs. Receptors were obtained from a man aged 18-30 years in good health and CMV-seropositive.

The rearrangement links TRBV5-1 to TRBJ2-1, with D possibly matching TRBD1 (6 bases). With 5 bases removed from V and 8 bases from J, the gap between germline ends came to 8 bases. This CDR3 contains 11 residues. Germline V lookup: CDR1 SGHRS, CDR2 YFSETQ. The chain's CDR3 is CASRSGDEQFF. The CDR3 DNA reads TGCGCCAGCAGGTCAGGGGATGAGCAGTTCTTC.

This chain links TRBV7-9 with TRBJ1-1; D gene ambiguous. In germline, CDR1 is SEHNR, CDR2 FQNEAQ (reference sequence). This CDR3 comprises 11 residues. V was shortened by 2 bases and J by 10 bases, with 8 bases between the two germline ends. CDR3 protein: CASSLNRVAFF. The CDR3 DNA follows: TGTGCCAGCAGCTTAAACCGGGTAGCTTTCTTT.

The chain is built from TRBV5-6 and TRBJ2-7; 8 nucleotides line up with TRBD1. The germline CDR1 and CDR2 sequences are SGHDT and YYEEEE. The CDR3 has 14 amino acids. The V and J ends lost 6 bases and 5 bases, in that order; junction bases with no gene match: 10. The CDR3: CASTTRDRLDEQYF. CDR3 nucleotides: TGTGCCAGCACCACCCGGGACAGGTTGGACGAGCAGTACTTC.

This chain uses TRBV30 with TRBJ1-5, with 7 bases identical to TRBD1. J lost 3 bases, V lost 1 base, and 3 bases had no gene match. Germline V CDR1 and CDR2: GTSNPN, SVGIG (reference sequence). This CDR3 comprises 14 residues. CDR3 sequence reads: CAWSEGALNQPQHF. The CDR3 bases are TGTGCCTGGAGTGAGGGGGCCCTCAATCAGCCCCAGCATTTT.

The CDR3 DNA reads as TGTGCCAGCAGTGTCGGGGGGGCTCTCACAGATACGCAGTATTTT. It translates to CASSVGGALTDTQYF. The J gene is TRBJ2-3, the V gene TRBV2, with TRBD2 matching 8 bases. This CDR3 spans 15 amino acids. V lost 4 bases to trimming and J lost 2 bases; unmatched junction nucleotides: 5. The V gene's germline CDR1 is SNHLY and CDR2 FYNNEI.

The chain carries TRBV28 and TRBJ1-6, with D maybe TRBD1 (5 bases). The CDR3 is made up of 14 amino acids. V was cut by 2 bases and J by 11 bases, with 13 bases left in between. Germline V CDR1 and CDR2: MDHEN, SYDVKM. As DNA, the CDR3 is TGTGCCAGCAGTTTACCCCAGGGTAGGACACCCCTCCACTTT. It is translated as CASSLPQGRTPLHF. The full variable domain, its missing parts supplied by reference TRBV28 and TRBJ1-6, is DVKVTQSSRYLVKRTGEKVFLECVQDMDHENMFWYRQDPGLGLRLIYFSYDVKMKEKGDIPEGYSVSREKKERFSLILESASTNQTSMYLCASSLPQGRTPLHFGNGTRLTVT.

Here the CDR3 DNA reads TGTGCCACCAGCAGCCGAGGTTTGGGAGGCAATCAGCCCCAGCATTTT. Translation gives CATSSRGLGGNQPQHF. The chain is built from TRBV15 and TRBJ1-5; D gene ambiguous. The CDR3 extends over 16 amino acids. Germline CDR1 LNHNV, CDR2 YYDKDF (reference sequence). V lost 3 bases, J lost 2 bases, and 14 bases lay in between.

V gene TRBV7-8 combines with J gene TRBJ2-3; tentative D call: TRBD1 (5 bases). Trimming took 3 bases from V and 2 from J, leaving 9 bases between them. There are 14 residues in the CDR3. Germline values: CDR1 SGHVS, CDR2 FQNEAQ. The CDR3 spells CASSLGPNTDTQYF. The CDR3 coding sequence is TGTGCCAGCAGCTTGGGGCCTAACACAGATACGCAGTATTTT. The whole variable domain, filled in from reference TRBV7-8 and TRBJ2-3, reads GAGVSQSPRYKVAKRGQDVALRCDPISGHVSLFWYQQALGQGPEFLTYFQNEAQLDKSGLPSDRFFAERPEGSVSTLKIQRTQQEDSAVYLCASSLGPNTDTQYFGPGTRLTVL.

V and J are TRBV4-1 and TRBJ2-3; the match to TRBD2 covers 9 bases. Per the germline V gene, CDR1 is MGHRA and CDR2 is YSYEKL. This CDR3 spans 15 amino acids. The trim removed 4 bases at V and 5 bases at J, leaving 7 bases unmatched. In DNA form, the CDR3 reads TGCGCCAGCAGCCCGAGGCGGGGGGGCGAAGATACGCAGTATTTT. It specifies CASSPRRGGEDTQYF.

This sequence joins TRBV5-1 and TRBJ2-1; 10 bases align to TRBD1. The germline CDR1 and CDR2 sequences are SGHRS and YFSETQ. The V segment lost 4 bases and the J segment 4 bases; nucleotides outside the gene matches: 8. The CDR3 consists of 16 residues. CDR3 residues: CASSAPGTGEYNEQFF. CDR3 nucleotide sequence: TGCGCCAGCAGCGCCCCCGGGACAGGGGAGTACAATGAGCAGTTCTTC.

The chain joins TRBV27 to TRBJ2-3; D is ambiguous. In germline, CDR1 is MNHEY, CDR2 SMNVEV (reference sequence). The CDR3 length is 14 residues. V shed 6 bases and J shed 0 bases, with 10 bases lying between them. The CDR3 region is CASRFGTSTDTQYF. CDR3 DNA: TGTGCCAGCAGGTTTGGTACTAGCACAGATACGCAGTATTTT.

This clone was counted between two and nine times. This chain links TRBV21-1 with TRBJ1-6; the table's TRBD1 call for D was not verified on the DNA. TRBV21-1 is reported as a pseudogene. The CDR3 runs 17 residues. CDR3 sequence reads: CASRKKDRVTYNSPLHF. DNA of the CDR3: TGTGCCAGCAGGAAAAAAGACAGGGTCACCTATAATTCACCCCTCCACTTT.

CDR3: CASRPLGGEEGYTF. The CDR3 nucleotides are TGTGCCAGCAGGCCCCTGGGAGGGGAGGAGGGCTACACCTTC. The rearrangement links TRBV28 to TRBJ1-2, with a possible D match to TRBD1 (5 bases). Germline CDR1 MDHEN, CDR2 SYDVKM. The germline V and J ends were trimmed by 6 bases and 8 bases, with 19 bases remaining between them. The CDR3 has 14 residues.

J is TRBJ2-3 and V is TRBV5-5; the match to TRBD2 covers 7 bases. The CDR3 sequence is 16 residues long. The germline V gene encodes CDR1 SGHKS and CDR2 YYEKEE (reference sequence). V shed 0 bases and J 4 bases; nucleotides not matched to a gene: 8. The CDR3 coding sequence is TGTGCCAGCAGCTTGGAAGGGGTCCGGGGGGCAGATACGCAGTATTTT. Protein product: CASSLEGVRGADTQYF.

The chain carries TRBV28 and TRBJ1-2, with 9 bases lining up with TRBD1. This CDR3 is 13 amino acids long. CDR1 is MDHEN and CDR2 is SYDVKM in the germline V gene. The trim removed 8 bases at V and 6 bases at J, leaving 7 bases unmatched. The CDR3 nucleotides are TGTGCCAGCCTGGACAGGGGCGAGAATGGCTACACCTTC. Its translation: CASLDRGENGYTF.

V and J are TRBV30 and TRBJ1-1, with D possibly matching TRBD1 (6 bases). CDR3 size: 14 residues. Per germline, CDR1 GTSNPN and CDR2 SVGIG (reference sequence). V was clipped by 0 bases and J by 1 base, with 9 bases between them. DNA of the CDR3: TGTGCCTGGAGTGTCACCAGGGGGAACACTGAAGCTTTCTTT. Amino acids: CAWSVTRGNTEAFF.

The chain has TRBV30 and TRBJ1-1, with 9 bases lining up with TRBD1. Per germline, CDR1 GTSNPN and CDR2 SVGIG (reference sequence). J lost 7 bases, V lost 4 bases, and 13 bases had no gene match. The CDR3 has 15 amino acids. The CDR3 nucleotides read TGTGCCTGGACCGCCATCGACAGGGGGGGGAATGAAGCTTTCTTT. Protein: CAWTAIDRGGNEAFF.

CDR3 nucleotides: TGCGCCAGCAGCCTACGACAGAACACTGAAGCTTTCTTT. Amino acids: CASSLRQNTEAFF. The chain has TRBV5-1 and TRBJ1-1; D remains unclear. The length of the CDR3 is 13 residues. The germline CDR1 and CDR2 sequences are SGHRS and YFSETQ. V shed 4 bases and J shed 1 base, with 8 bases lying between them.

The genes are TRBV27 and TRBJ2-7; TRBD2 agrees at 8 bases. J lost 7 bases, V lost 5 bases, and 13 bases had no gene match. Per germline, CDR1 MNHEY and CDR2 SMNVEV (reference sequence). CDR3 length: 15 residues. The CDR3 region has the DNA TGTGCCAGCAGTCCTCAGCGGGAGTCAACGGGGGAGCAGTACTTC. It translates to CASSPQRESTGEQYF.

In its sample, this clone was seen once. The J gene is TRBJ1-2, the V gene TRBV28, with unresolved D. The CDR3 totals 12 residues. The V and J ends lost 6 bases and 5 bases respectively, with 10 bases between them. Germline V CDR1 and CDR2: MDHEN, SYDVKM. The CDR3 DNA reads TGTGCCAGCAGCGATCAGACATATGGCTACACCTTC. Its translation: CASSDQTYGYTF.